Reported below is one TCR beta chain. This clonotype came up a few times. Its antigen remains unidentified. No base qualities exist here, and no much larger clone lies one base off it. The sequencing machine was an Illumina HiSeq 1500. The public reads were quality trimmed at Q25 with fastp and then assembled into clones with MiXCR by TCRdb, keeping productive beta chains. Each record represents a unique CDR3 protein, reported with the most common genes and DNA among its rows. This sample comprises roughly 90,000 distinct CDR3 sequences, about 24% of them detected only once. The ten largest make up about half of the sample. The treatment or condition label, as the study defines it: in vitro stimulation with specific CMV peptide epitopes to enrich CMV-specific T cells. This entry comes from a study of T cell repertoires in cytomegalovirus infection (dated by TCRdb to between 2018 and 2021). Background on the whole study: Peptide stimulations targeted recently identified HLA-C-restricted CMV epitopes, whose presentation resists viral immunomodulation, together with well-studied HLA-B-restricted epitopes. Because public TCR beta signatures pointed to carriage of CMV infection together with the matching HLA type, the HLA type of each donor mattered for the analysis. What the research found in general, with its limitations: Carriers of CMV infection plus the relevant HLA type were discriminated by the cumulative frequency of public TCR beta family members in the study cohort and in an independent roughly 380-donor cohort. The ex vivo response was dominated by HLA-C-restricted CMV-specific TCR beta clonotypes, which also provided the single most frequent clonotype in two of eight donors.

The source was CD8+ T cells from cultured PBMCs, collected from culture after CMV antigen stimulation. This TCR came from a human donor in good health (CMV status not recorded). Some clones in this sample may be carry-over from other donors' samples.

CDR3 protein: CASSLPGSYEQYF. The DNA is as follows: TGTGCCAGCAGCTTACCGGGCTCCTACGAGCAGTACTTC. The chain links TRBV7-9 with TRBJ2-7; no D gene call is confident. The CDR3 covers 13 residues, taking in both the cysteine and the phenylalanine. Solely the CDR3 DNA is kept, with 39 bases framed from the first base. V sheds 2 bases and J sheds 0 bases, leaving 5 bases between their ends. CDR1 SEHNR and CDR2 FQNEAQ are derived from the germline V gene (reference sequence). Supplemented by the reference TRBV7-9 and TRBJ2-7 proteins around the CDR3, the complete variable domain is DTGVSQNPRHKITKRGQNVTFRCDPISEHNRLYWYRQTLGQGPEFLTYFQNEAQLEKSRLLSDRFSAERPKGSFSTLEIQRTEQGDSAMYLCASSLPGSYEQYFGPGTRLTVT.